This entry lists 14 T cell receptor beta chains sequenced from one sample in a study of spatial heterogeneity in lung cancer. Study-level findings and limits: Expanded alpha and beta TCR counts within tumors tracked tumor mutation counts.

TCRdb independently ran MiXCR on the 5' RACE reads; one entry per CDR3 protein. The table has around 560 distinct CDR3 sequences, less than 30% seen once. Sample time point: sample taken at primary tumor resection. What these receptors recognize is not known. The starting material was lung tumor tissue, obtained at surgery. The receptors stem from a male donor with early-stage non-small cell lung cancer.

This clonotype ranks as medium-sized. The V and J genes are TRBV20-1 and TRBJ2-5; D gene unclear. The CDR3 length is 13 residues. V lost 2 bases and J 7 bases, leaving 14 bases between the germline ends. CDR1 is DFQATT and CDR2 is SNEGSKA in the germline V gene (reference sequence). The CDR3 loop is CSARLDPMGTQYF. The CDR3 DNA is TGCAGTGCTAGACTGGACCCGATGGGGACCCAGTACTTC.

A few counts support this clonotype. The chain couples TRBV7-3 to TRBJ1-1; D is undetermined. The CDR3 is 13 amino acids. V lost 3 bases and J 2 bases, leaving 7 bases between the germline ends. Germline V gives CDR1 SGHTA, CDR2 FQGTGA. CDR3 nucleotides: TGTGCCAGCAGCTTCGGAGGAAACACTGAAGCTTTCTTT. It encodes CASSFGGNTEAFF.

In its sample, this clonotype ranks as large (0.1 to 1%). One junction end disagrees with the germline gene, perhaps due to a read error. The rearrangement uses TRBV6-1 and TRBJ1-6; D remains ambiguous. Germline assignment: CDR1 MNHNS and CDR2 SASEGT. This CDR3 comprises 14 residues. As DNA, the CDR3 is TGTGCCAGCAGTGAAGTGCAGCCCAATTCACCCCTCCATTTT. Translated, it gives CASSEVQPNSPLHF.

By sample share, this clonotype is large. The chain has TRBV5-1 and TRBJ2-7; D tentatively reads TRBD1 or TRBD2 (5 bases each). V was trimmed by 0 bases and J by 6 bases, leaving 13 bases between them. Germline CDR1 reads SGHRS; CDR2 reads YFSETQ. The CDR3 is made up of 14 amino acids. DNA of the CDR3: TGCGCCAGCAGCTTGGCCCCCGGGGCGGGCGAGCAGTACTTC. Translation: CASSLAPGAGEQYF.

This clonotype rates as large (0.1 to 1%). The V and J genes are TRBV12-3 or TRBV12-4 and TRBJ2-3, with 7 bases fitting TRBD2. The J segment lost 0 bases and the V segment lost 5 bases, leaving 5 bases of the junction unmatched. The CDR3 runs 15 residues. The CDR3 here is CASSAWGGSTDTQYF. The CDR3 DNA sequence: TGTGCCAGCAGTGCCTGGGGGGGGAGCACAGATACGCAGTATTTT.

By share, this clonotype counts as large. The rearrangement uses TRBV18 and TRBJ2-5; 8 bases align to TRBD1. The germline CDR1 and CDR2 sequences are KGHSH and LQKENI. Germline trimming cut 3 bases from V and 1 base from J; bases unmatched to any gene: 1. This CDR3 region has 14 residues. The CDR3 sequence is CASSPTGAQETQYF. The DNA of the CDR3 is TGTGCCAGCTCACCGACAGGGGCCCAAGAGACCCAGTACTTC.

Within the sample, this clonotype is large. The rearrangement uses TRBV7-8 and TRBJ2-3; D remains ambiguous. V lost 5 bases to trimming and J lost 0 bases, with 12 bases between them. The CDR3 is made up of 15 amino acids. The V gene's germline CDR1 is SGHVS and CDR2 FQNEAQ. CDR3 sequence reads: CASSRDSYSTDTQYF. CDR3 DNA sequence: TGTGCCAGCAGCAGGGATTCCTATAGCACAGATACGCAGTATTTT.

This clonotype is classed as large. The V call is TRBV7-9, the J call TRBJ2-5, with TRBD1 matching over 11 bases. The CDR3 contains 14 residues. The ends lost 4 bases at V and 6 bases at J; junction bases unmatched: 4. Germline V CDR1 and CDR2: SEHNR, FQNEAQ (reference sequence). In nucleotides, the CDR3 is TGTGCCAGCAGCTCAGGACAGGGGGCGAAGACCCAGTACTTC. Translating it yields CASSSGQGAKTQYF.

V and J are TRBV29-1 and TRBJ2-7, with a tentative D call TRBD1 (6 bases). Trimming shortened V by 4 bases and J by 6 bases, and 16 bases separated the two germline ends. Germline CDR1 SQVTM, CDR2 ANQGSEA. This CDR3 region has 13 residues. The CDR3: CSVATGDVLEQYF. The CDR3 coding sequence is TGCAGCGTTGCGACAGGAGATGTCCTCGAGCAGTACTTC.

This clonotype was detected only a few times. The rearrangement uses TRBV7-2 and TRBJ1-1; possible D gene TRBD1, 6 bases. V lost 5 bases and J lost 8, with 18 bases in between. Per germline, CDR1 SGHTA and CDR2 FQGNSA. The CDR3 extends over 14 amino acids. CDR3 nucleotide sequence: TGTGCCAGCAGCCCCTGGGGGGCCCCCCTCGAAGCTTTCTTT. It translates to CASSPWGAPLEAFF.

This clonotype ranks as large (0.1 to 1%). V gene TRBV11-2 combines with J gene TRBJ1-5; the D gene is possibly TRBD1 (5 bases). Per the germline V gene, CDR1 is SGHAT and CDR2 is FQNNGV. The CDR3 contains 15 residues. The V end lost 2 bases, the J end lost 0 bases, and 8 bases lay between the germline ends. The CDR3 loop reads CASSLSGTSNQPQHF. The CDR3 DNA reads TGTGCCAGCAGCTTATCTGGGACTAGCAATCAGCCCCAGCATTTT.

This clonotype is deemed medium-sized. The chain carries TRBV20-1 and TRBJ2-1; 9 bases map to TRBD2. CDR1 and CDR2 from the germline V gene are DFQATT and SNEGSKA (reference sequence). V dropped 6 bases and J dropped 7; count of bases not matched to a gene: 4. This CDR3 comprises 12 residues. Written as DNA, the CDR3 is TGCAGTGCCCCGGGACTAGCAAATGAGCAGTTCTTC. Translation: CSAPGLANEQFF.

The CDR3 is CSVGDGTQYF. CDR3 DNA sequence: TGCAGCGTTGGTGACGGGACGCAGTATTTT. V is TRBV29-1 and J is TRBJ2-3; no reliable D call. Looked up from germline, CDR1 is SQVTM and CDR2 is ANQGSEA. Trimming left V 4 bases short and J 9 bases short, with 8 bases between. The CDR3 length is 10 residues.

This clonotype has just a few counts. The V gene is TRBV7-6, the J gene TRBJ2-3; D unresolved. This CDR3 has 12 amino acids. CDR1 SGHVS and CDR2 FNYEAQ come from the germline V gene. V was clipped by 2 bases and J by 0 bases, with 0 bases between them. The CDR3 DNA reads TGTGCCAGCAGCTTAAGCACAGATACGCAGTATTTT. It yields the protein CASSLSTDTQYF.